The T cell receptor beta chain under discussion was sequenced for a study of blood T cell repertoires in COVID-19. The V gene lost 5 bases and the J gene lost 5 bases, with 15 bases spanning the gap. The CDR3 has 14 amino acids. Germline values: CDR1 SGHTA, CDR2 FQGNSA. Clones were read by immunoSEQ multiplex PCR, and TCRdb kept only the in-frame ones, dropping some. The data hold 55,000 to 75,000 clones, with more than 65% observed a single time. This TCR derives from a man at least 80 years old with COVID-19, enrolled during active disease. Sequenced sample: peripheral blood. This chain joins TRBV7-2 and TRBJ1-1; tentatively, D is TRBD1 (5 bases). DNA for the CDR3: TGTGCCAGCAGCCAACGAGGGACTCGGACTGAAGCTTTCTTT. It translates to CASSQRGTRTEAFF.